One and the same sample provided the 27 T cell receptor beta chains below, sequenced in a study of Graves' ophthalmopathy and Graves' hyperthyroidism. TCR beta CDR3 regions were amplified from RNA transcripts. RT-PCR with HTBI primers came first, then second-round multiplex PCR. TCRdb analysed the multiplex PCR reads with MiXCR anew, one entry per CDR3 protein. The table lists about 380,000 distinct CDR3 sequences, approximately 15% of them singletons. Input material: peripheral blood. These receptor sequences come from a woman aged 18-30 years with stable Graves' hyperthyroidism.

The chain combines TRBV25-1 with TRBJ1-1; 10 nucleotides match TRBD1. The CDR3 totals 16 residues. The trim removed 5 bases at V and 3 bases at J, leaving 9 bases unmatched. Germline V CDR1 and CDR2: MGHDK, SYGVNS. The CDR3 protein is CASSSRDRGVYTEAFF. The CDR3 DNA sequence: TGTGCCAGCAGTTCCCGGGACAGGGGAGTTTACACTGAAGCTTTCTTT. Full variable domain (remainder filled in from reference TRBV25-1 and TRBJ1-1): EADIYQTPRYLVIGTGKKITLECSQTMGHDKMYWYQQDPGMELHLIHYSYGVNSTEKGDLSSESTVSRIRTEHFPLTLESARPSHTSQYLCASSSRDRGVYTEAFFGQGTRLTVV.

This clonotype was seen a few times. The chain links TRBV18 to TRBJ2-7; 9 nucleotides line up with TRBD2. Germline CDR1 is KGHSH and CDR2 is LQKENI. With V trimmed by 6 bases and J by 4 bases, 7 bases remained unmatched. This CDR3 is built from 14 residues. The CDR3 region is CASSREGAFYEQYF. The DNA of the CDR3 is TGTGCCAGCTCGCGGGAGGGGGCTTTTTACGAGCAGTACTTC.

The chain is built from TRBV27 and TRBJ2-7; 9 bases are a match to TRBD1. Germline CDR1 is MNHEY and CDR2 is SMNVEV (reference sequence). The CDR3 covers 16 residues. V was clipped by 6 bases and J by 4 bases; unmatched bases: 13. CDR3 residues: CASRGVRAGQGYEQYF. The CDR3 nucleotides are TGTGCCAGCAGAGGGGTACGAGCGGGACAGGGATACGAGCAGTACTTC.

This clonotype occurred many times. The rearrangement joins TRBV19 to TRBJ2-7, with 11 bases identical to TRBD1. Germline V gene lookup returns CDR1 LNHDA and CDR2 SQIVND (reference sequence). The CDR3 runs 19 residues. The junction had 16 bases not matched to a gene; V was cut back by 6 bases and J by 0 bases. Here the CDR3 DNA reads TGTGCCAGTAGCGTGACGGGGGACAGGGGGATTGGATCCTCCTACGAGCAGTACTTC. Amino acids: CASSVTGDRGIGSSYEQYF.

The sample holds many counts of this clonotype. The chain has TRBV4-1 and TRBJ2-5, with 7 bases aligning to TRBD1. Trimming took 3 bases from V and 5 from J; bases not matched to a gene: 6. Germline CDR1 and CDR2: MGHRA and YSYEKL. The CDR3 loop spans 14 amino acids. The CDR3 loop reads CASSQGQFWETQYF. The CDR3 DNA sequence: TGCGCCAGCAGCCAGGGACAGTTCTGGGAGACCCAGTACTTC.

This clonotype was recorded at least ten times. The CDR3 spells CASSFLGDEQYF. The CDR3, as DNA: TGTGCCAGCAGCTTTCTCGGGGACGAGCAGTACTTC. The chain combines TRBV11-1 with TRBJ2-7; weak D call: TRBD2 (5 bases). The CDR3 is 12 amino acids. V lost 3 bases to trimming and J lost 5 bases, with 8 bases between them. Germline loops: CDR1 SGHAT, CDR2 FQDESV (reference sequence). Full variable domain (outside the CDR3, taken from reference TRBV11-1 and TRBJ2-7): EAEVAQSPRYKITEKSQAVAFWCDPISGHATLYWYRQILGQGPELLVQFQDESVVDDSQLPKDRFSAERLKGVDSTLKIQPAELGDSAMYLCASSFLGDEQYFGPGTRLTVT.

The rearrangement joins TRBV27 to TRBJ1-6; possible D gene TRBD1, 5 bases. CDR3 length: 17 amino acids. Looked up from germline, CDR1 is MNHEY and CDR2 is SMNVEV (reference sequence). V gave up 6 bases and J gave up 0 bases, with 15 bases separating them. CDR3 in amino acids: CASRLLSGSSYNSPLHF. Written as DNA, the CDR3 is TGTGCCAGCAGACTACTTTCAGGGAGCTCCTATAATTCACCCCTCCACTTT.

This clonotype came up many times. This chain joins TRBV9 and TRBJ1-1; D is unclear. Looked up from germline, CDR1 is SGDLS and CDR2 is YYNGEE. CDR3 length: 15 amino acids. V lost 0 bases to trimming and J lost 4 bases, with 13 bases between them. The CDR3 here is CASSVELVGRTEAFF. CDR3 coding DNA: TGTGCCAGCAGCGTAGAGTTAGTCGGGCGCACTGAAGCTTTCTTT.

The sample holds many counts of this clonotype. This chain uses TRBV5-1 with TRBJ2-7, with 11 bases fitting TRBD1. After removal of 5 bases from V and 2 bases from J, the junction contained 0 bases not matched to a gene. From germline, CDR1 is SGHRS and CDR2 YFSETQ. The CDR3 runs to 13 residues. The CDR3 coding sequence is TGCGCCAGCAGGGGACAGGGGGCCTACGAGCAGTACTTC. Its protein is CASRGQGAYEQYF.

Ten or more counts support this clonotype. This chain links TRBV27 with TRBJ2-4; 8 bases align to TRBD1. CDR3 length equals 16 residues. The ends lost 6 bases at V and 0 bases at J; junction bases unmatched: 7. CDR1 is MNHEY, CDR2 SMNVEV, per germline (reference sequence). The CDR3 loop is CASRRSTGVAKNIQYF. The CDR3 DNA reads as TGTGCCAGCAGGAGATCGACAGGGGTAGCCAAAAACATTCAGTACTTC.

This clonotype has only a few counts. This chain joins TRBV4-2 and TRBJ2-6; 12 bases line up with TRBD1. This CDR3 has 17 amino acids. Germline CDR1 reads LGHNA; CDR2 reads YNFKEQ. J was trimmed by 3 bases and V by 4 bases; bases with no gene match: 4. In nucleotides, the CDR3 is TGTGCCAGCAGCCGGGACAGGGGGCGCGGTGGGGCCAACGTCCTGACTTTC. Its protein is CASSRDRGRGGANVLTF.

This clonotype was seen at least ten times. The chain recombines TRBV7-2 with TRBJ1-1; D is undetermined. Between the trimmed V and J ends, which lost 2 bases and 1 base, there was a span of 11 bases. Germline V gene data show CDR1 as SGHTA and CDR2 as FQGNSA. This CDR3 comprises 15 residues. CDR3 nucleotides: TGTGCCAGCAGCTTACCGGAATTTAGGAACACTGAAGCTTTCTTT. It translates to CASSLPEFRNTEAFF.

In its sample, this clonotype was seen many times. The chain combines TRBV7-3 with TRBJ2-6; 11 bases agree with TRBD1. Losses at the gene ends were 3 bases for V and 1 base for J; bases not matched to a gene: 11. CDR1 and CDR2 from the germline V gene are SGHTA and FQGTGA. The CDR3 has 20 residues. CDR3 in DNA: TGTGCCAGCAGCTTCCCGCGTGTCGGGACAGGGGGTTCTGGGGCCAACGTCCTGACTTTC. Its protein is CASSFPRVGTGGSGANVLTF.

CDR3 DNA: TGTGCCAGCAGCCAAGGATCCATCGGGGGCGATCAGCCCCAGCATTTT. It encodes CASSQGSIGGDQPQHF. The rearrangement links TRBV4-2 to TRBJ1-5; D might be TRBD1 (6 bases). Trimming removed 1 base from V and 5 bases from J, with 15 bases in between. Germline CDR1 LGHNA, CDR2 YNFKEQ. The CDR3 is made up of 16 amino acids.

This clonotype was observed many times. J is TRBJ2-5 and V is TRBV28, with 12 positions matching TRBD2. Trimming took 5 bases from V and 4 from J; bases not matched to a gene: 5. The CDR3 runs to 15 residues. Germline V lookup: CDR1 MDHEN, CDR2 SYDVKM. Written as DNA, the CDR3 is TGTGCCAGCAGTCCAGAGACTAGCGGGGGAGAGACCCAGTACTTC. Protein: CASSPETSGGETQYF.

In this sample, this clonotype turned up many times. J is TRBJ1-5 and V is TRBV12-3 or TRBV12-4, with 9 bases lining up with TRBD1. The V segment lost 8 bases and the J segment 5 bases; nucleotides outside the gene matches: 7. The CDR3 length is 14 residues. The CDR3 sequence: CASGETGGHQPQHF. The CDR3 DNA reads TGTGCCAGCGGGGAAACAGGGGGCCATCAGCCCCAGCATTTT.

This clonotype has ten or more counts. V usage is TRBV29-1 and J usage is TRBJ1-2; D is undetermined. Trimming left V 2 bases short and J 7 bases short, with 11 bases between. The germline V gene encodes CDR1 SQVTM and CDR2 ANQGSEA. The CDR3 runs to 12 residues. Written as DNA, the CDR3 is TGCAGCGTTGAAAGGAGTAATGGTGGCTACACCTTC. This gives the protein CSVERSNGGYTF.

This clonotype was seen at least ten times. The V gene is TRBV15, the J gene TRBJ2-3; possibly TRBD2 for D (6 bases). Trimming took off 5 bases at V and 1 base at J, with 16 bases between the two ends. The CDR3 contains 16 residues. The germline CDR1 and CDR2 sequences are LNHNV and YYDKDF (reference sequence). For the CDR3, the DNA is TGTGCCACCAGCGGCGGGACCCGACCGGGCACAGATACGCAGTATTTT. Its protein product is CATSGGTRPGTDTQYF.

This clonotype was seen many times. The chain has TRBV5-5 and TRBJ1-5; 8 positions agree with TRBD1. Germline CDR1 SGHKS, CDR2 YYEKEE (reference sequence). The CDR3 contains 14 residues. V lost 4 bases and J lost 4; bases outside the gene matches: 4. CDR3 DNA sequence: TGTGCCAGCAGCCCGCGACAGGGGAATCAGCCCCAGCATTTT. Residues: CASSPRQGNQPQHF.

In its sample, this clonotype was seen many times. The chain couples TRBV12-3 or TRBV12-4 to TRBJ2-7; TRBD2 matches at 9 bases. The J segment lost 3 bases and the V segment lost 3 bases, leaving 3 bases of the junction unmatched. The CDR3 contains 14 residues. CDR3 in DNA: TGTGCCAGCAGTTTCGGGCGGGGGGGCTACGAGCAGTACTTC. Protein sequence: CASSFGRGGYEQYF.

This clonotype was picked up many times. The chain couples TRBV20-1 to TRBJ1-1; TRBD1 might be the D (6 bases). V was clipped by 7 bases and J by 7 bases, with 19 bases between them. CDR1 is DFQATT and CDR2 is SNEGSKA in the germline V gene (reference sequence). This CDR3 region has 13 residues. The CDR3 protein is CSVRRGAVDEAFF. Here the CDR3 DNA reads TGCAGTGTCCGTCGGGGGGCGGTAGATGAAGCTTTCTTT.

This clonotype was observed at least ten times. The rearrangement links TRBV12-3 or TRBV12-4 to TRBJ1-1; a weak D match, TRBD1 (5 bases). V gave up 3 bases and J gave up 5 bases, with 13 bases separating them. The CDR3 is 14 amino acids. The CDR3 DNA reads TGTGCCAGCAGTTTTACAGAGAGGGGAACTGAAGCTTTCTTT. Translated, it gives CASSFTERGTEAFF.

This clonotype was recorded many times. The chain is built from TRBV6-2 or TRBV6-3 and TRBJ2-7, with 9 bases identical to TRBD2. V lost 2 bases and J lost 0; bases outside the gene matches: 2. The CDR3 sequence is 15 residues long. Germline CDR1 is MNHEY and CDR2 is SVGEGT. The chain's CDR3 is CASSYERGASYEQYF. In DNA form, the CDR3 reads TGTGCCAGCAGTTACGAGCGGGGGGCCTCCTACGAGCAGTACTTC.

This clonotype appeared many times. J is TRBJ2-7 and V is TRBV15, with D possibly called TRBD1 or TRBD2 (7 bases each). The CDR3 loop spans 16 amino acids. Trimming took 2 bases from V and 1 from J, leaving 15 bases between them. Germline assignment: CDR1 LNHNV and CDR2 YYDKDF (reference sequence). CDR3: CATSRRLRGGSYEQYF. The CDR3 DNA follows: TGTGCCACCAGCAGACGTCTCAGGGGGGGATCCTACGAGCAGTACTTC.

This clonotype was seen a few times. The chain combines TRBV11-3 with TRBJ2-2; 7 positions match TRBD2. CDR3 length: 14 residues. In germline, CDR1 is SGHNT, CDR2 YENEEA. Losses at the gene ends were 7 bases for V and 6 bases for J; bases not matched to a gene: 8. The CDR3 DNA is TGTGCCAGCACTATCGGGGGGTTGTCCGGGGAGCTGTTTTTT. It yields the protein CASTIGGLSGELFF. The variable domain in full, with the rest retrieved from reference TRBV11-3 and TRBJ2-2, is EAGVVQSPRYKIIEKKQPVAFWCNPISGHNTLYWYLQNLGQGPELLIRYENEEAVDDSQLPKDRFSAERLKGVDSTLKIQPAELGDSAVYLCASTIGGLSGELFFGEGSRLTVL.

The sample holds many counts of this clonotype. This chain connects TRBV6-1 to TRBJ1-2; possible D gene TRBD1, 5 bases. The V gene lost 4 bases and the J gene lost 8 bases, with 23 bases spanning the gap. CDR1 is MNHNS, CDR2 SASEGT, per germline. There are 16 residues in the CDR3. The CDR3 region has the DNA TGTGCCAGCAGTGCCCGTCCTGGGGCCCTAAGGTTGGGCTACACCTTC. Amino acid sequence: CASSARPGALRLGYTF.

There are many counts of this clonotype. The chain combines TRBV27 with TRBJ1-1; 9 nucleotides agree with TRBD1. Germline assignment: CDR1 MNHEY and CDR2 SMNVEV (reference sequence). CDR3 length equals 16 residues. The V gene end was trimmed by 5 bases and the J gene end by 4 bases; junction bases not matched to a gene: 11. The chain's CDR3 is CASSRDRDRMGTEAFF. The CDR3 DNA is TGTGCCAGCAGTAGGGACAGGGACCGGATGGGCACTGAAGCTTTCTTT.